This entry lists 10 T cell receptor beta chains sequenced from one sample in a study of T-cell memory formation after mild COVID-19. TCRdb redid the calling of the 5' RACE reads with MiXCR, one entry per CDR3 protein. Of 400,000 to 450,000 distinct CDR3 sequences in the sample, approximately 19% were seen once. The sample consisted of PBMCs or a T cell subset sorted from them (not recorded which). All receptors come from a man aged 18 to 29 who had mild COVID-19 (a few samples of this study predate the infection). Cell type and time point are not known.

This clonotype appeared a few times. This chain uses TRBV30 with TRBJ2-7; unclear D gene. Germline V gives CDR1 GTSNPN, CDR2 SVGIG (reference sequence). V shed 4 bases and J shed 4 bases, with 14 bases lying between them. The CDR3 has 13 amino acids. The CDR3 nucleotides are TGTGCCTGGAAAAACCGCTTGGGATACGAGCAGTACTTC. Its protein product is CAWKNRLGYEQYF.

The table lists this clonotype with a few counts. V and J are TRBV20-1 and TRBJ2-7; D gene ambiguous. Germline loops: CDR1 DFQATT, CDR2 SNEGSKA (reference sequence). CDR3 length equals 13 residues. V dropped 4 bases and J dropped 0 bases, with 10 bases sitting between them. In DNA, the CDR3 is TGCAGTGCTACTAGTCTTAACTCCTACGAGCAGTACTTC. Its protein is CSATSLNSYEQYF.

In DNA, the CDR3 is TGCGCCAGCAGCTTGGAACAGTCTGGGGCCAACGTCCTGACTTTC. Encoded protein: CASSLEQSGANVLTF. J is TRBJ2-6 and V is TRBV5-1; D is ambiguous. This CDR3 is 15 amino acids long. V dropped 0 bases and J dropped 1 base, with 5 bases sitting between them. Germline CDR1 and CDR2: SGHRS and YFSETQ. Together with reference TRBV5-1 and TRBJ2-6, the CDR3 gives the full variable domain: KAGVTQTPRYLIKTRGQQVTLSCSPISGHRSVSWYQQTPGQGLQFLFEYFSETQRNKGNFPGRFSGRQFSNSRSEMNVSTLELGDSALYLCASSLEQSGANVLTFGAGSRLTVL.

This clonotype was found a few times. V gene TRBV27 combines with J gene TRBJ2-1, with 7 bases lining up with TRBD1. The CDR3 has 14 residues. V trimming: 3 bases; J trimming: 8 bases; junction bases outside the gene matches: 7. The germline V gene has CDR1 MNHEY and CDR2 SMNVEV (reference sequence). The CDR3: CASSFSQGIDEQFF. CDR3 in DNA: TGTGCCAGCAGTTTCTCACAGGGGATCGATGAGCAGTTCTTC.

The chain employs TRBV5-1 and TRBJ2-2; D call uncertain. With 0 bases removed from V and 6 bases from J, the gap between germline ends came to 12 bases. This CDR3 region has 15 residues. Germline V CDR1 and CDR2: SGHRS, YFSETQ. CDR3 in amino acids: CASSLDPGLPGELFF. CDR3 in DNA: TGCGCCAGCAGCTTGGATCCGGGTCTGCCCGGGGAGCTGTTTTTT. The entire variable domain, with the rest obtained from reference TRBV5-1 and TRBJ2-2, is as follows: KAGVTQTPRYLIKTRGQQVTLSCSPISGHRSVSWYQQTPGQGLQFLFEYFSETQRNKGNFPGRFSGRQFSNSRSEMNVSTLELGDSALYLCASSLDPGLPGELFFGEGSRLTVL.

The table lists this clonotype with many counts. The rearrangement joins TRBV7-2 to TRBJ2-1, with unresolved D. Germline assignment: CDR1 SGHTA and CDR2 FQGNSA. Trimming left V 6 bases short and J 4 bases short, with 4 bases between. This CDR3 has 11 residues. For the CDR3, the DNA is TGTGCCAGCAGGGGATACAATGAGCAGTTCTTC. This translates into CASRGYNEQFF. The variable domain in full, with the rest retrieved from reference TRBV7-2 and TRBJ2-1, is GAGVSQSPSNKVTEKGKDVELRCDPISGHTALYWYRQSLGQGLEFLIYFQGNSAPDKSGLPSDRFSAERTGGSVSTLTIQRTQQEDSAVYLCASRGYNEQFFGPGTRLTVL.

This clonotype was counted a few times. The genes are TRBV28 and TRBJ2-7; tentatively, D is TRBD2 (7 bases). The CDR3 length is 17 residues. Germline CDR1 reads MDHEN; CDR2 reads SYDVKM. The CDR3 sequence: CATTRGGARGSSYEQYF. The CDR3 coding sequence is TGTGCAACCACGAGAGGGGGGGCGCGGGGAAGCTCCTACGAGCAGTACTTC.

The chain links TRBV20-1 to TRBJ1-2; D gene uncertain. The CDR3 totals 13 residues. V was shortened by 8 bases and J by 0 bases, with 13 bases between the two germline ends. Per the germline V gene, CDR1 is DFQATT and CDR2 is SNEGSKA (reference sequence). CDR3 region: CSSVPQANYGYTF. The CDR3 DNA is TGCAGTTCCGTGCCACAAGCTAACTATGGCTACACCTTC.

V and J are TRBV5-1 and TRBJ2-5; 10 bases align to TRBD2. Trimming took 1 base from V and 5 from J; bases not matched to a gene: 2. CDR3 size: 14 residues. Germline CDR1 and CDR2: SGHRS and YFSETQ. The CDR3 DNA sequence: TGCGCCAGCAGCTTGATTAGCGGGGGGGAGACCCAGTACTTC. This gives the protein CASSLISGGETQYF.

This clonotype was seen a single time. The chain combines TRBV20-1 with TRBJ2-7; no firm D call. CDR1 and CDR2 from the germline V gene are DFQATT and SNEGSKA (reference sequence). The germline V and J ends were trimmed by 1 base and 9 bases, with 13 bases remaining between them. The CDR3 consists of 12 residues. The CDR3 is CSARGTDLWQYV. The CDR3 DNA follows: TGCAGTGCTAGAGGAACCGACCTGTGGCAGTACGTC.